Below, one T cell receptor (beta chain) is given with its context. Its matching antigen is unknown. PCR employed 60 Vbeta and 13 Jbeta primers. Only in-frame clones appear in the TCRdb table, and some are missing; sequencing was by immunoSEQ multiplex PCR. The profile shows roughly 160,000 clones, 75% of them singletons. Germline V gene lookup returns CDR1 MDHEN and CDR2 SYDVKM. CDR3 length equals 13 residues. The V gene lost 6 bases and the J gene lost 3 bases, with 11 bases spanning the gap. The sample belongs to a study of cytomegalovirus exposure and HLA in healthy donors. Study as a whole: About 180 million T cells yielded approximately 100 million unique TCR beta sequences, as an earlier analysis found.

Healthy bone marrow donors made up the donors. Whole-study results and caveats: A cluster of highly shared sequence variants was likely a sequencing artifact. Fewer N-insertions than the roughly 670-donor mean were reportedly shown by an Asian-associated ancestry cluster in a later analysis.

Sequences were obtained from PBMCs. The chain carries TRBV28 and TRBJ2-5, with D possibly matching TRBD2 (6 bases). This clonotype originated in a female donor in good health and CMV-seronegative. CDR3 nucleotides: TGTGCCAGCAGCCGCGGGATAGAAGAGACCCAGTACTTC. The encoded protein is CASSRGIEETQYF.